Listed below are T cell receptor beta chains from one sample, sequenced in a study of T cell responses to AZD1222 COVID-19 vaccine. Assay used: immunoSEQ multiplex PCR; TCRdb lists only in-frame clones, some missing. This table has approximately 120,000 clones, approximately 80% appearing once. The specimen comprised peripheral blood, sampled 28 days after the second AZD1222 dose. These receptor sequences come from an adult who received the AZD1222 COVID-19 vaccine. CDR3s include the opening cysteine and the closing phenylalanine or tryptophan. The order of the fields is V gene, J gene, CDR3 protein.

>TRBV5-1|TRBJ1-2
CASSLAGTGGNGYTF
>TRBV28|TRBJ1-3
CASSLEGFGNTIYF
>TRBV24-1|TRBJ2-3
CATSDWTGKSSGDTQYF
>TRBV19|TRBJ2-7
CASSGGGYYEQYF
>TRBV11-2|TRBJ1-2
CASSSLGPDGYGYTF
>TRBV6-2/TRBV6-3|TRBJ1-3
CASSPGHLGPGNTIYF
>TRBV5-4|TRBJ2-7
CASSLAGGQISYEQYF
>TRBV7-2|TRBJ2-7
CASSFQLGRGEQYF
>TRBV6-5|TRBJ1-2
CASSPGTGLYGYTF
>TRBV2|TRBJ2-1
CASSPDRGAYNEQFF
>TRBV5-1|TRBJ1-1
CASRLQGSQNEAFF
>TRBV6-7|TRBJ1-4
CASSYSCREAKKQKLFF
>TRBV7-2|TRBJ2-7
CASSLVGSGNYEQYF
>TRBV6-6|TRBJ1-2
CASSPGQGVRGYTF
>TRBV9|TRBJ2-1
CASSTRQWTSVNEQFF
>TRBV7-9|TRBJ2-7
CASSLGLRQGAQYF
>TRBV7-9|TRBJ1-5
CASSALPGTGDQPQHF
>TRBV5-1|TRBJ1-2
CASGENYGYTF
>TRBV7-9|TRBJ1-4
CASSLLYEKLFF
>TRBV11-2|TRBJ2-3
CASSFLDPNTDTQYF
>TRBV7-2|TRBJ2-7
CASSWGTAATYEQYF
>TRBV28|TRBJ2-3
CASSLGRAPAPQYF
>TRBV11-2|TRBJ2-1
CASTPGGGAHNEQFF
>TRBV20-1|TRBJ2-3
CSASSTTDTQYF
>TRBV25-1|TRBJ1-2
CASRDRDRYGYTF
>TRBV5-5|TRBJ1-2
CASTGVGWTGYTF
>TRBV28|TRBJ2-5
CASSLGTRTQYF
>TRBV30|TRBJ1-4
CAWGRVNEKLFF
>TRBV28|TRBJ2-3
CASSTQGATDTQYF